A single sample gave rise to the 15 T cell receptor beta chains below, sequenced in a study of identifying expanded T cells in peripheral blood (dated by TCRdb to about 2019). The receptor library was made with the immunoSEQ multiplex PCR assay. In TCRdb, the immuneACCESS table is reduced to in-frame sequences with V and J assigned. These tables do not hold every clone; where another copy was compared, an unresolved V gene accounts for under half, and the others remain unexplained. A total of about 82,000 clones appear in this sample, about 90% of them only once. The ten largest make up around 7% of the sample. Input material: blood. All receptors come from a person aged 18 to 75 in good health.

The rearrangement uses TRBV15 and TRBJ1-2; D uncertain. The CDR3 spans 12 residues. The V gene's germline CDR1 is LNHNV and CDR2 YYDKDF (reference sequence). The V end was cut by 4 bases, the J end by 8 bases, with 11 bases between. In DNA, the CDR3 is TGTGCCACCAGCAAGGGCCGCGGGGGCTACACCTTC. Translating gives CATSKGRGGYTF.

This rearrangement joins TRBV27 to TRBJ1-1; TRBD1 might be the D (5 bases). The CDR3 loop spans 12 amino acids. Deletions cut 3 bases from V and 9 bases from J, with 11 bases between. Germline lookup yields CDR1 MNHEY and CDR2 SMNVEV (reference sequence). The CDR3 sequence: CASSFWGGKAFF. In nucleotides, the CDR3 is TGTGCCAGCAGTTTTTGGGGCGGGAAAGCTTTCTTT.

V and J are TRBV28 and TRBJ2-4, with D possibly being TRBD1 or TRBD2 (6 bases each). V lost 1 base and J lost 9, with 13 bases in between. CDR1 and CDR2 from the germline V gene are MDHEN and SYDVKM. The CDR3 consists of 14 residues. The CDR3 is CASSLYGGAGIQYF. DNA for the CDR3: TGTGCCAGCAGTTTATACGGGGGCGCGGGCATTCAGTACTTC.

The chain couples TRBV7-3 to TRBJ2-1, with 8 nucleotides matching TRBD1. V trimming: 8 bases; J trimming: 6 bases; junction bases outside the gene matches: 12. The CDR3 loop spans 15 amino acids. From germline, CDR1 is SGHTA and CDR2 FQGTGA. The CDR3 loop is CASRKGQVGGNEQFF. For the CDR3, the DNA is TGTGCCAGCCGCAAGGGACAGGTCGGGGGCAATGAGCAGTTCTTC. Variable domain in full (rest from reference TRBV7-3 and TRBJ2-1): GAGVSQTPSNKVTEKGKYVELRCDPISGHTALYWYRQSLGQGPEFLIYFQGTGAADDSGLPNDRFFAVRPEGSVSTLKIQRTERGDSAVYLCASRKGQVGGNEQFFGPGTRLTVL.

The DNA for the CDR3 is TGTGCCAGCAGCTCGACTAGCGGGGGGGCTGGAGATACGCAGTATTTT. This sequence encodes CASSSTSGGAGDTQYF. This chain joins TRBV13 and TRBJ2-3; 14 bases match TRBD2. J lost 5 bases, V lost 4 bases, and 5 bases had no gene match. In germline, CDR1 is PRHDT, CDR2 FYEKMQ (reference sequence). The CDR3 extends over 16 amino acids. The variable domain in full, completed from reference TRBV13 and TRBJ2-3, reads AAGVIQSPRHLIKEKRETATLKCYPIPRHDTVYWYQQGPGQDPQFLISFYEKMQSDKGSIPDRFSAQQFSDYHSELNMSSLELGDSALYFCASSSTSGGAGDTQYFGPGTRLTVL.

V is TRBV10-1 and J is TRBJ1-4, with a tentative D call TRBD1 (5 bases). CDR1 and CDR2 (germline): WNHNN, SYGVQD (reference sequence). Trimming left V 8 bases short and J 7 bases short, with 14 bases between. The CDR3 runs 13 residues. CDR3 bases: TGCGCCAGCGCGGACAATCCTGGTGAAAAACTGTTTTTT. This gives the protein CASADNPGEKLFF.

This chain connects TRBV7-9 to TRBJ1-1; no firm D call. Germline V gives CDR1 SEHNR, CDR2 FQNEAQ (reference sequence). Trimming cost V 5 bases and J 2 bases, with 6 bases left between them. The CDR3 covers 12 residues. CDR3 loop: CASSTENTEAFF. Written as DNA, the CDR3 is TGTGCCAGCAGCACGGAAAACACTGAAGCTTTCTTT.

This chain links TRBV7-3 with TRBJ2-6, with 8 nucleotides matching TRBD1. Trimming removed 4 bases from V and 0 bases from J; junction bases left unmatched: 2. Looked up from germline, CDR1 is SGHTA and CDR2 is FQGTGA. This CDR3 is 16 amino acids long. CDR3 in amino acids: CASSYTGGSGANVLTF. Here the CDR3 DNA reads TGTGCCAGCAGCTATACAGGGGGCTCTGGGGCCAACGTCCTGACTTTC.

The chain employs TRBV10-3 and TRBJ1-3, with D possibly TRBD1 on 6 matching bases. CDR3 length: 15 residues. The ends were cut back, 8 bases at V and 0 bases at J, with 14 bases in the middle. CDR1 is ENHRY, CDR2 SYGVKD, per germline. DNA for the CDR3: TGTGCCATCGGGTTTACAGGGATCTCTGGAAACACCATATATTTT. It specifies CAIGFTGISGNTIYF.

This chain uses TRBV27 with TRBJ2-1, with 7 bases fitting TRBD2. Germline CDR1 and CDR2: MNHEY and SMNVEV (reference sequence). Trimming cost V 6 bases and J 4 bases; bases outside gene matches: 15. There are 17 residues in the CDR3. As DNA, the CDR3 is TGTGCCAGCAGCCCACTAAGAGGGACTACGACGTACAATGAGCAGTTCTTC. Protein product: CASSPLRGTTTYNEQFF.

In the case of this clone: At one boundary the junction diverges from the germline segment, which might be a read error. V is TRBV5-4 and J is TRBJ1-2; D perhaps matches TRBD1 (6 bases). Germline V gene data show CDR1 as SGHNT and CDR2 as YYREEE (reference sequence). The CDR3 is 15 amino acids. CDR3 sequence (DNA): TGCGCCAGCGCCGATCGGGCAGGGGCTAACTATGGCTACACCTTC. Its protein product is CASADRAGANYGYTF.

V gene TRBV15 combines with J gene TRBJ2-5; a possible D gene is TRBD2 (6 bases). V gave up 1 base and J gave up 3 bases, with 12 bases separating them. CDR3 length equals 15 residues. CDR1 and CDR2 (germline): LNHNV, YYDKDF (reference sequence). The CDR3 DNA follows: TGTGCCACCAGCAGAGGGGGACTCCCAAAAGAGACCCAGTACTTC. Translation: CATSRGGLPKETQYF.

V gene TRBV6-6 combines with J gene TRBJ1-1; D not resolved. V was shortened by 2 bases and J by 1 base, with 5 bases between the two germline ends. CDR3 length: 13 amino acids. Germline V CDR1 and CDR2: MNHNY, SVGAGI (reference sequence). DNA for the CDR3: TGTGCCAGCAGTTACGGGCCGAACACTGAAGCTTTCTTT. Encoded protein: CASSYGPNTEAFF.

V is TRBV12-5 and J is TRBJ2-1; tentative D call: TRBD2 (8 bases). Trimming took off 5 bases at V and 9 bases at J, with 26 bases between the two ends. The CDR3 totals 17 residues. Per the germline V gene, CDR1 is LGHNT and CDR2 is FRNRAP. The CDR3 DNA follows: TGTGCTAGTGGTGACAGGGCGGGACTAGGGACCTCGAGTGAGCAGTTCTTC. It specifies CASGDRAGLGTSSEQFF.

The rearrangement joins TRBV27 to TRBJ2-7; D is unclear. Germline-derived CDR1 and CDR2 are MNHEY and SMNVEV (reference sequence). V lost 7 bases and J lost 4, with 11 bases in between. The CDR3 is 12 residues long. In nucleotides, the CDR3 is TGTGCCAGCACCCCAACCGTGTACGAGCAGTACTTC. This translates into CASTPTVYEQYF.